These 9 T cell receptor beta chains share one sample of origin, sequenced in a study of blood T cell repertoires in COVID-19. Assay: immunoSEQ multiplex PCR; the TCRdb copy retains only in-frame clones and omits some. The sample gives 25,000 to 35,000 clones, around 88% of which show up once; over 25% is in the top ten. The sequenced material came from peripheral blood. These receptors were taken from a human donor in a cohort sampled during active COVID-19.

This sequence joins TRBV11-2 and TRBJ1-4, with 7 bases matching TRBD1. CDR1 is SGHAT and CDR2 is FQNNGV in the germline V gene. V lost 2 bases to trimming and J lost 0 bases; unmatched junction nucleotides: 9. The CDR3 runs 18 residues. CDR3 sequence (DNA): TGTGCCAGCAGCTTATTCGGATACAGGGGAGCAACTAATGAAAAACTGTTTTTT. Amino acids: CASSLFGYRGATNEKLFF.

This chain uses TRBV25-1 with TRBJ1-6, with D possibly matching TRBD1 (5 bases). The V end was cut by 0 bases, the J end by 7 bases, with 10 bases between. Germline V lookup: CDR1 MGHDK, CDR2 SYGVNS. The CDR3 runs 15 residues. In DNA form, the CDR3 reads TGTGCCAGCAGTGAATACAGGGCCGGGAATTCACCCCTCCACTTT. Its protein is CASSEYRAGNSPLHF. The entire variable domain, with the rest obtained from reference TRBV25-1 and TRBJ1-6, is as follows: EADIYQTPRYLVIGTGKKITLECSQTMGHDKMYWYQQDPGMELHLIHYSYGVNSTEKGDLSSESTVSRIRTEHFPLTLESARPSHTSQYLCASSEYRAGNSPLHFGNGTRLTVT.

The V call is TRBV6-5, the J call TRBJ2-7; unclear D gene. The V end lost 5 bases, the J end lost 1 base, and 6 bases lay between the germline ends. Germline V CDR1 and CDR2: MNHEY, SVGAGI. The CDR3 loop spans 12 amino acids. In nucleotides, the CDR3 is TGTGCCAGCAGTCCAACATCCTACGAGCAGTACTTC. Translation: CASSPTSYEQYF.

The chain joins TRBV2 to TRBJ1-4; D is possibly TRBD1 (5 bases). V lost 4 bases to trimming and J lost 7 bases, with 13 bases between them. The CDR3 length is 14 residues. Germline V CDR1 and CDR2: SNHLY, FYNNEI. CDR3 coding DNA: TGTGCCAGCAGTGTTTCAGGGAGGGTTGAAAAACTGTTTTTT. Protein product: CASSVSGRVEKLFF.

The chain links TRBV3-1 (or the pseudogene TRBV3-2) to TRBJ1-5; D is unresolved. In germline, CDR1 is LGHDT, CDR2 YNNKEL (reference sequence). Trimming pared 0 bases from V and 5 bases from J, leaving 8 bases between. This CDR3 contains 14 residues. CDR3 DNA: TGTGCCAGCAGCCAAGATCGGCGGGATCAGCCCCAGCATTTT. It is translated as CASSQDRRDQPQHF.

This clone occurred once. The chain couples TRBV5-4 to TRBJ2-1; the match to TRBD2 covers 11 bases. V shed 4 bases and J 8 bases; nucleotides not matched to a gene: 11. The CDR3 is 16 residues long. Per germline, CDR1 SGHNT and CDR2 YYREEE (reference sequence). The CDR3: CASSPPGLAGMDEQFF. The CDR3 bases are TGTGCCAGCAGCCCCCCCGGACTAGCGGGCATGGATGAGCAGTTCTTC.

The CDR3 reads CASRRNSNQPQHF. Written as DNA, the CDR3 is TGTGCCAGCCGGAGAAATAGCAATCAGCCCCAGCATTTT. The J gene is TRBJ1-5, the V gene TRBV7-2, with D hard to call. Trimming removed 8 bases at V and 0 bases at J, with 8 bases between. Germline V lookup: CDR1 SGHTA, CDR2 FQGNSA. This CDR3 contains 13 residues. Variable domain in full (rest from reference TRBV7-2 and TRBJ1-5): GAGVSQSPSNKVTEKGKDVELRCDPISGHTALYWYRQSLGQGLEFLIYFQGNSAPDKSGLPSDRFSAERTGGSVSTLTIQRTQQEDSAVYLCASRRNSNQPQHFGDGTRLSIL.

CDR3 residues: CASTGTLSYEQYF. CDR3 in DNA: TGTGCCAGCACTGGGACACTCTCCTACGAGCAGTACTTC. V gene TRBV5-8 combines with J gene TRBJ2-7; D might be TRBD1 (6 bases). With 6 bases removed from V and 0 bases from J, the gap between germline ends came to 10 bases. The germline V gene encodes CDR1 SGHTS and CDR2 YDEGEE. The CDR3 spans 13 residues.

The V and J genes are TRBV5-1 and TRBJ1-2; 9 bases agree with TRBD1. V dropped 2 bases and J dropped 8; count of bases not matched to a gene: 4. Germline V gene lookup returns CDR1 SGHRS and CDR2 YFSETQ. The CDR3 is 13 amino acids. The CDR3 sequence is CASSFPDRGGYTF. CDR3 bases: TGCGCCAGCAGCTTCCCGGACAGGGGAGGCTACACCTTC.